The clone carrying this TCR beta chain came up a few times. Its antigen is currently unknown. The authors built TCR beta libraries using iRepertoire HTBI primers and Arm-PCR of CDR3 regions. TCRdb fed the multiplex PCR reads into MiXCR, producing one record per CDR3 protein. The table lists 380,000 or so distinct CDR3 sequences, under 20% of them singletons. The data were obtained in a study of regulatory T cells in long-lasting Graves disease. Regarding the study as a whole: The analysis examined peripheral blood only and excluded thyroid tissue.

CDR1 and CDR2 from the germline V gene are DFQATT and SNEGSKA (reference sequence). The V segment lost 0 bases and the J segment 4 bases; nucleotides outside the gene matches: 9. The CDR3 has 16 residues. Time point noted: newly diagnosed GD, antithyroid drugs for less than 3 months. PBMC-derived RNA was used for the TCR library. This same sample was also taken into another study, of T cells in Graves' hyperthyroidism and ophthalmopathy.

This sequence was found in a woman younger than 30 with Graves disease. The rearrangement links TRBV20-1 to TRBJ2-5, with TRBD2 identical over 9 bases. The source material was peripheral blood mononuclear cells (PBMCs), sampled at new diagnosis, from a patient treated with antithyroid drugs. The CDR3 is CSARDPSSGSIETQYF. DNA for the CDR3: TGCAGTGCTAGAGATCCCAGTAGCGGGAGCATAGAGACCCAGTACTTC.